These T cell receptor beta chains were read from a single sample in a study of blood T cells in healthy people across ages. Each CDR3 protein gets one entry after TCRdb re-called the 5' RACE reads with MiXCR. The sample has fewer than 2,000,000 distinct CDR3 sequences, approximately 40% seen once. Material for sequencing was blood. All receptors come from a human donor in good health. The conserved cysteine and the conserved F or W are not part of the CDR3 here. D genes are given only for firm matches. Where a row states a size, it is once, few, many or the class of an expanded clone; other rows omit it.

CDR3 protein: ASSQDSGREAF
J gene: TRBJ1-1
clone size: NA
D gene: NA
V gene: TRBV4-3

CDR3 protein: ASSKRADYSNQPQH
J gene: TRBJ1-5
clone size: few
D gene: NA
V gene: TRBV19

CDR3 protein: ASSFKGDEQY
J gene: NA
clone size: few
D gene: NA
V gene: TRBV7-9

CDR3 protein: SVGTGFDGYT
J gene: TRBJ1-2
clone size: NA
D gene: NA
V gene: TRBV29-1

CDR3 protein: ASSLPGAAYEQY
J gene: TRBJ2-7
clone size: NA
D gene: NA
V gene: TRBV5-6

CDR3 protein: ASSHDGQSEKLF
J gene: TRBJ1-4
clone size: few
D gene: NA
V gene: TRBV4-1

CDR3 protein: ATSDSHRFDGYT
J gene: TRBJ1-2
clone size: few
D gene: NA
V gene: TRBV24-1

CDR3 protein: ASSSQDYNEQF
J gene: TRBJ2-1
clone size: few
D gene: NA
V gene: TRBV5-1

CDR3 protein: ASSQMTEGYEQY
J gene: TRBJ2-7
clone size: NA
D gene: NA
V gene: TRBV4-2

CDR3 protein: ASSLVVGGLTEAF
J gene: TRBJ1-1
clone size: NA
D gene: NA
V gene: TRBV11-2

CDR3 protein: ASSHVGGGPTDTQY
J gene: TRBJ2-3
clone size: NA
D gene: NA
V gene: TRBV4-3

CDR3 protein: GSGVGDTQY
J gene: TRBJ2-3
clone size: NA
D gene: NA
V gene: TRBV12-3/TRBV12-4

CDR3 protein: ATNQGASYGYT
J gene: TRBJ1-2
clone size: NA
D gene: TRBD1
V gene: TRBV10-3

CDR3 protein: ASGLAGAPYNEQF
J gene: TRBJ2-1
clone size: once
D gene: NA
V gene: TRBV12-5

CDR3 protein: ASSPWTGGYTEAF
J gene: TRBJ1-1
clone size: NA
D gene: TRBD1
V gene: TRBV2

CDR3 protein: SVGQERAYEQY
J gene: NA
clone size: NA
D gene: TRBD1
V gene: TRBV29-1

CDR3 protein: ASSLALRWDGTYEQY
J gene: TRBJ2-7
clone size: once
D gene: NA
V gene: TRBV7-2

CDR3 protein: ASSFHRLTEAF
J gene: TRBJ1-1
clone size: NA
D gene: NA
V gene: TRBV27

CDR3 protein: ASSFQMDTEAF
J gene: TRBJ1-1
clone size: few
D gene: NA
V gene: TRBV7-3

CDR3 protein: ASQLAGQIMAPLH
J gene: TRBJ1-6
clone size: few
D gene: NA
V gene: TRBV27

CDR3 protein: ASQVGLGYQPQH
J gene: TRBJ1-5
clone size: few
D gene: NA
V gene: TRBV24-1

CDR3 protein: ASSPHLAEGTEAF
J gene: TRBJ1-1
clone size: few
D gene: NA
V gene: TRBV11-2

CDR3 protein: SGTSQGGYT
J gene: TRBJ1-2
clone size: many
D gene: NA
V gene: TRBV29-1

CDR3 protein: ASSQVLGTFAYEQY
J gene: TRBJ2-7
clone size: few
D gene: NA
V gene: TRBV4-3

CDR3 protein: SARGRQGAPGGYT
J gene: TRBJ1-2
clone size: NA
D gene: NA
V gene: TRBV20-1

CDR3 protein: SARTSGHTQY
J gene: TRBJ2-3
clone size: NA
D gene: TRBD2
V gene: TRBV20-1

CDR3 protein: AIGSSYEQY
J gene: TRBJ2-7
clone size: many
D gene: NA
V gene: TRBV10-3

CDR3 protein: ASSLDPGGHNEQF
J gene: TRBJ2-1
clone size: few
D gene: TRBD2
V gene: TRBV5-6

CDR3 protein: SVEGLAGGPRYEQY
J gene: NA
clone size: NA
D gene: TRBD2
V gene: TRBV29-1

CDR3 protein: ASSSMGQGYLGSTEGANVLT
J gene: TRBJ2-6
clone size: few
D gene: TRBD1
V gene: TRBV4-3

CDR3 protein: ASRAQGDQPQH
J gene: TRBJ1-5
clone size: NA
D gene: NA
V gene: TRBV25-1

CDR3 protein: ASSTRNGKLF
J gene: TRBJ1-4
clone size: many
D gene: NA
V gene: TRBV7-2

CDR3 protein: STGRGDTEAF
J gene: TRBJ1-1
clone size: NA
D gene: NA
V gene: TRBV29-1

CDR3 protein: ASRQTGGGQGYT
J gene: TRBJ1-2
clone size: once
D gene: NA
V gene: TRBV6-4

CDR3 protein: ASSLQVSGTQY
J gene: TRBJ2-3
clone size: NA
D gene: NA
V gene: TRBV12-3/TRBV12-4

CDR3 protein: ASNQPGGYEQY
J gene: TRBJ2-7
clone size: NA
D gene: NA
V gene: TRBV11-3

CDR3 protein: ASSRGQGLNNEQF
J gene: TRBJ2-1
clone size: few
D gene: TRBD1
V gene: TRBV7-2

CDR3 protein: AISDFGQGTYNEQF
J gene: TRBJ2-1
clone size: NA
D gene: TRBD1
V gene: TRBV10-3

CDR3 protein: ASSRREVPDYGYT
J gene: TRBJ1-2
clone size: NA
D gene: NA
V gene: TRBV7-9

CDR3 protein: SARTSPSYNEQF
J gene: TRBJ2-1
clone size: few
D gene: TRBD2
V gene: TRBV20-1

CDR3 protein: ASSLIDGTSEQY
J gene: TRBJ2-7
clone size: NA
D gene: NA
V gene: TRBV5-5

CDR3 protein: SARLAGAFQETQY
J gene: TRBJ2-5
clone size: NA
D gene: TRBD2
V gene: TRBV20-1

CDR3 protein: AISESSTSRGGKETQY
J gene: TRBJ2-5
clone size: few
D gene: NA
V gene: TRBV10-3

CDR3 protein: ASSAYGTSGVWHNEQF
J gene: TRBJ2-1
clone size: NA
D gene: TRBD2
V gene: TRBV7-8

CDR3 protein: ASSSRTAANYGYT
J gene: TRBJ1-2
clone size: NA
D gene: NA
V gene: TRBV9

CDR3 protein: ATGIGGVRNVLT
J gene: TRBJ2-6
clone size: NA
D gene: NA
V gene: TRBV15

CDR3 protein: SVGQAQSTDTQY
J gene: TRBJ2-3
clone size: NA
D gene: TRBD1
V gene: TRBV29-1

CDR3 protein: AWTPWGNEQF
J gene: TRBJ2-1
clone size: NA
D gene: NA
V gene: TRBV30

CDR3 protein: ASSLGLGTHTDTQY
J gene: TRBJ2-3
clone size: once
D gene: NA
V gene: TRBV12-3/TRBV12-4

CDR3 protein: ASSRGRGTYEQY
J gene: TRBJ2-7
clone size: NA
D gene: NA
V gene: TRBV7-2

CDR3 protein: ASSFGGGGTGELF
J gene: TRBJ2-2
clone size: once
D gene: TRBD2
V gene: TRBV7-2

CDR3 protein: ASSLEIGGSEAYNEQF
J gene: TRBJ2-1
clone size: NA
D gene: TRBD1
V gene: TRBV7-8

CDR3 protein: AISKEGGAQETQY
J gene: TRBJ2-5
clone size: NA
D gene: NA
V gene: TRBV10-3

CDR3 protein: SASSHPGANVLT
J gene: TRBJ2-6
clone size: few
D gene: NA
V gene: TRBV20-1

CDR3 protein: ASSYGEGELF
J gene: TRBJ2-1
clone size: NA
D gene: NA
V gene: TRBV6-1

CDR3 protein: ASRTSSCDTQY
J gene: TRBJ2-3
clone size: NA
D gene: NA
V gene: TRBV6-1

CDR3 protein: ASSQGSRNYGYT
J gene: TRBJ1-2
clone size: NA
D gene: NA
V gene: TRBV3-1